These T cell receptor beta chains were read from a single sample in a study of neurological immune-mediated disorders. TCRdb recomputed calls from the 5' RACE reads with MiXCR, one row per CDR3 protein. The profile shows around 97,000 distinct CDR3 sequences, about a tenth of them singletons. The material sequenced was PBMCs. All receptors derive from a female donor with HTLV-1-associated myelopathy (HAM/TSP). Each CDR3 is given with its conserved first and last residue. A D gene is named only where the DNA matches it firmly. Only some rows state a clone size, as once, few, many or a class for expanded clones.

many TRBD2 TRBJ2-1 TRBV20-1 CSGNLNEAGRYNEQFF TGCAGTGGAAATCTCAATGAAGCGGGGCGATACAATGAGCAGTTCTTC
many TRBD1 TRBJ2-1 TRBV11-3 CASSLGGGQFYNEQFF TGTGCCAGCAGCTTAGGAGGGGGACAGTTCTACAATGAGCAGTTCTTC
- TRBD1 TRBJ2-7 TRBV27 CASSLVGQGPYEQYF TGTGCCAGCAGTTTAGTGGGACAGGGTCCCTACGAGCAGTACTTC
many - TRBJ2-3 TRBV9 CASSRAGAFPTDTQYF TGTGCCAGCAGCCGGGCGGGGGCTTTCCCCACAGATACGCAGTATTTT
many - TRBJ2-3 TRBV5-1 CASSPDSRQRSTDTQYF TGCGCCAGCAGCCCCGATTCCCGACAGAGGAGCACAGATACGCAGTATTTT
few - TRBJ1-4 TRBV6-5 CASRHGLGQELFF TGTGCCAGCAGACATGGGCTCGGGCAGGAACTGTTTTTT
many - TRBJ2-1 TRBV10-2 CASSLTGPNEQFF TGCGCCAGCAGTCTTACAGGGCCCAATGAGCAGTTCTTC
medium-sized TRBD2 TRBJ2-3 TRBV12-3/TRBV12-4 CASSLALLAGTDTQYF TGTGCCAGCAGTTTAGCGCTGCTAGCGGGCACAGATACGCAGTATTTT
many - TRBJ2-2 TRBV27 CASGGDTKWVNGELFF TGTGCCAGCGGGGGAGATACGAAGTGGGTCAACGGGGAGCTGTTTTTT
many - TRBJ1-1 TRBV20-1 CSAGKLMTEAFF TGCAGTGCTGGAAAACTAATGACTGAAGCTTTCTTT
many - TRBJ2-1 TRBV20-1 CSARTGSSYNEQFF TGCAGTGCTAGGACGGGGAGCTCCTACAATGAGCAGTTCTTC
- - TRBJ2-2 TRBV2 CASSEQGTTNTGELFF TGTGCCAGCAGTGAACAGGGGACAACGAACACCGGGGAGCTGTTTTTT
many - TRBJ1-4 TRBV27 CASNFTVWRATNEKLFF TGTGCCAGCAATTTTACAGTCTGGCGAGCAACTAATGAAAAACTGTTTTTT
many - TRBJ2-5 TRBV5-1 CASSLGYTTGTETQYF TGCGCCAGCAGCTTGGGGTACACCACAGGAACGGAGACCCAGTACTTC
- - TRBJ2-2 TRBV7-6 CATSIMGANTGELFF TGTGCCACTTCTATCATGGGTGCGAACACCGGGGAGCTGTTTTTT
few TRBD1 TRBJ1-5 TRBV6-5 CASSRTGVFDQPQHF TGTGCCAGCAGCCGAACAGGGGTTTTCGATCAGCCCCAGCATTTT
many - TRBJ1-5 TRBV15 CATSRDRGASQPQHF TGTGCCACCAGCAGAGATAGAGGCGCGTCTCAGCCCCAGCATTTT
many - TRBJ2-3 TRBV11-2 CASTGGRADTQYF TGTGCCAGCACTGGGGGCCGCGCAGATACGCAGTATTTT
many TRBD2 TRBJ2-7 TRBV5-1 CASSLAGMGRGEQYF TGCGCCAGCAGCTTGGCCGGGATGGGGAGGGGAGAGCAGTACTTC
many TRBD2 TRBJ2-3 TRBV6-6 CASSYLASGGARDTQYF TGTGCCAGCAGTTACCTGGCTAGCGGGGGGGCCAGAGATACGCAGTATTTT
many TRBD2 TRBJ2-7 TRBV28 CASSFRLAGDYEQYF TGTGCCAGCAGTTTCAGACTAGCGGGGGACTACGAGCAGTACTTC
- - TRBJ2-7 TRBV20-1 CSAREGIDGKQYF TGCAGTGCTAGAGAAGGAATCGACGGGAAGCAGTACTTC
many TRBD1 TRBJ1-1 TRBV28 CASSPIQGVFGEAFF TGTGCCAGCAGTCCAATCCAGGGGGTATTTGGTGAAGCTTTCTTT
many TRBD2 TRBJ2-1 TRBV20-1 CSARDGKRGGDEQFF TGCAGTGCTAGAGATGGGAAGCGGGGGGGCGATGAGCAGTTCTTC
- - TRBJ2-3 TRBV5-1 CASSLVMRDADTQYF TGCGCCAGCAGCTTGGTTATGAGAGACGCAGATACGCAGTATTTT
few - TRBJ1-4 TRBV18 CASSPLANEKLFF TGTGCCAGCTCACCACTGGCTAATGAAAAACTGTTTTTT
- - TRBJ1-2 TRBV2 CASSGGSYGYTF TGTGCCAGCAGTGGAGGGAGCTATGGCTACACCTTC
- TRBD2 TRBJ2-3 TRBV4-1 CASSLRTSGVTDTQYF TGCGCCAGCAGCCTACGGACTAGCGGGGTTACAGATACGCAGTATTTT
few TRBD2 TRBJ2-4 TRBV20-1 CSARDLGGEKNIQYF TGCAGTGCTAGAGATCTCGGGGGGGAGAAAAACATTCAGTACTTC
many TRBD1 TRBJ2-7 TRBV12-3/TRBV12-4 CASRPPGQGAIIYF TGTGCCAGCAGACCCCCGGGACAGGGGGCGATAATTTACTTC
many - TRBJ2-7 TRBV25-1 CASSDLGTSEQYF TGTGCCAGCAGTGATCTCGGGACATCCGAGCAGTACTTC
many - TRBJ1-6 TRBV15 CATTGYYNSPLHF TGTGCCACCACAGGCTACTATAATTCACCCCTCCACTTT
- - TRBJ2-2 TRBV10-2 CASNSGALIGYLFF TGCGCCAGCAATTCCGGGGCTCTTATAGGGTATCTGTTTTTT
many - TRBJ1-5 TRBV24-1 CATSDSGTGYSNQPQHF TGTGCCACCAGTGATTCTGGGACGGGCTATAGCAATCAGCCCCAGCATTTT
- - TRBJ2-1 TRBV7-3 CASSHTGTNNEQFF TGTGCCAGCAGCCACACCGGGACAAACAATGAGCAGTTCTTC
many TRBD1 TRBJ1-2 TRBV12-5 CASGSEQGARGYTF TGTGCTAGTGGTTCAGAACAGGGGGCTCGGGGCTACACCTTC
many TRBD1 TRBJ1-1 TRBV12-3/TRBV12-4 CASSLPTGRRAFF TGTGCCAGCAGTTTACCGACAGGGCGGAGAGCTTTCTTT
many TRBD1 TRBJ2-4 TRBV6-6 CASSYVLGQGLPNIQYF TGTGCCAGCAGTTACGTTCTGGGACAGGGGCTTCCAAACATTCAGTACTTC
many TRBD1 TRBJ2-7 TRBV6-5 CASTGTGDEQYF TGTGCCAGCACGGGGACAGGTGACGAGCAGTACTTC
many TRBD2 TRBJ2-1 TRBV5-1 CASSPIAGVRRDEQFF TGCGCCAGCAGCCCGATAGCGGGGGTGCGGCGGGATGAGCAGTTCTTC
few - TRBJ1-1 TRBV18 CASSPSMNTEAFF TGTGCCAGCTCACCCTCTATGAACACTGAAGCTTTCTTT
many - TRBJ2-3 TRBV9 CASSVEARSGTDTQYF TGTGCCAGCAGCGTAGAGGCAAGGTCGGGCACAGATACGCAGTATTTT
- TRBD1 TRBJ2-3 TRBV7-2 CASSPGQGVWTQYF TGTGCCAGCAGCCCAGGACAGGGAGTGTGGACGCAGTATTTT
- - TRBJ2-7 TRBV10-2 CASSLTGITNEQYF TGCGCCAGCAGCTTAACAGGGATAACGAACGAGCAGTACTTC
- - TRBJ2-3 TRBV27 CASSPWSLGTDTQYF TGTGCCAGCAGTCCTTGGTCGCTAGGGACAGATACGCAGTATTTT
- - TRBJ2-7 TRBV29-1 CSAPGSSYEQYF TGCAGTGCCCCCGGAAGCTCCTACGAGCAGTACTTC
many - TRBJ2-6 TRBV28 CASSHRGFTGANVLTF TGTGCCAGCAGCCATCGGGGTTTCACTGGGGCCAACGTCCTGACTTTC
many - TRBJ1-1 TRBV7-6 CASSLEAALNTEAFF TGTGCCAGCAGCTTAGAAGCGGCCCTGAACACTGAAGCTTTCTTT
- - TRBJ2-1 TRBV7-3 CASGWASRNEQFF TGTGCCAGCGGTTGGGCAAGCAGAAATGAGCAGTTCTTC
many TRBD1 TRBJ2-1 TRBV29-1 CSVGRGPNNEQFF TGCAGCGTTGGCAGGGGGCCGAACAATGAGCAGTTCTTC
- - TRBJ2-7 TRBV27 CASSFSGSLYEQYF TGTGCCAGCAGTTTTTCAGGGTCCCTCTACGAGCAGTACTTC
many - TRBJ1-5 TRBV7-3 CASSLDDNQPQHF TGTGCCAGCAGCTTAGACGACAATCAGCCCCAGCATTTT